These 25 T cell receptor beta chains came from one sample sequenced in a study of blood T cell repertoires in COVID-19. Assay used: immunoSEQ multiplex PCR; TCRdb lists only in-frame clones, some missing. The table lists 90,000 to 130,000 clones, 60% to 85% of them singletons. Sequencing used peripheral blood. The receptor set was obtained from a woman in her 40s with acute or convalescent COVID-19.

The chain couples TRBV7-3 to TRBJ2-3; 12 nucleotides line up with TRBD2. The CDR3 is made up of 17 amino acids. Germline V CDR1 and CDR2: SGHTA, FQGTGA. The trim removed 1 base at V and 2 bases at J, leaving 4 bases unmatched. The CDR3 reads CASSLRGLAGYTDTQYF. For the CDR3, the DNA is TGTGCCAGCAGCTTAAGAGGACTAGCGGGGTACACAGATACGCAGTATTTT.

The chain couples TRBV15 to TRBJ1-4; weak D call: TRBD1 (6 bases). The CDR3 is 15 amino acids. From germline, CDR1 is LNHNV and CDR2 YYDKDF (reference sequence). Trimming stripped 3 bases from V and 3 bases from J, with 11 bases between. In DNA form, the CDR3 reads TGTGCCACCAGCAGGTCTTCAGGGGCTAATGAAAAACTGTTTTTT. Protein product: CATSRSSGANEKLFF.

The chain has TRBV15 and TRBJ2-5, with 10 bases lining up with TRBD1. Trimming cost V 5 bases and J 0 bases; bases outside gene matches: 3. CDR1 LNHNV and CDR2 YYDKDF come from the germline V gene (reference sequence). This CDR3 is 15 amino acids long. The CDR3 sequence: CATSRDRGNQETQYF. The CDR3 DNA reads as TGTGCCACCAGCCGGGACAGGGGCAACCAAGAGACCCAGTACTTC.

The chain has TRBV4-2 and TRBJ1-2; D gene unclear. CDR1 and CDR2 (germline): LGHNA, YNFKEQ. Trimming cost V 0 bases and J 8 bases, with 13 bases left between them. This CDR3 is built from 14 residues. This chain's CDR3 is CASSQDAGLGGYTF. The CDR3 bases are TGTGCCAGCAGCCAAGATGCTGGACTTGGCGGCTACACCTTC.

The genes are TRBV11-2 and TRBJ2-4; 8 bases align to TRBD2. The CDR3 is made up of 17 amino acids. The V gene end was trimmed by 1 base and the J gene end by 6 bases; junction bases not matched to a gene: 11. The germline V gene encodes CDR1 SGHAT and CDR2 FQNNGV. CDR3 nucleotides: TGTGCCAGCAGCTTAGGTGCGAGCGGGGGTTTGGGAAACATTCAGTACTTC. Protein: CASSLGASGGLGNIQYF.

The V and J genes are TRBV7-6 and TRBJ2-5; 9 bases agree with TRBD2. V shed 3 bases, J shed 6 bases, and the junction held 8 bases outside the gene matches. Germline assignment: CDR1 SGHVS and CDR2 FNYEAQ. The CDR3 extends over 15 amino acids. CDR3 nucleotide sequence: TGTGCCAGCAGCTTGCAGCTAGCGGGGTTGCAGACCCAGTACTTC. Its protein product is CASSLQLAGLQTQYF.

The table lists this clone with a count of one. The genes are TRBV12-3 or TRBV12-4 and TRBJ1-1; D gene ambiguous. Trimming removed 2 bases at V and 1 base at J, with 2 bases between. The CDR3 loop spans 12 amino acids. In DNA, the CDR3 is TGTGCCAGCAGTTTACGGAACACTGAAGCTTTCTTT. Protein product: CASSLRNTEAFF.

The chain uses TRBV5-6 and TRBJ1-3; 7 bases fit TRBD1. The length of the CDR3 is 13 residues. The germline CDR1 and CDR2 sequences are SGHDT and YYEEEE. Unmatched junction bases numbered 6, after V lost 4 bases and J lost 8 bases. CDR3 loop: CASSTRQGDTIYF. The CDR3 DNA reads TGTGCCAGCAGCACTCGACAGGGCGACACCATATATTTT.

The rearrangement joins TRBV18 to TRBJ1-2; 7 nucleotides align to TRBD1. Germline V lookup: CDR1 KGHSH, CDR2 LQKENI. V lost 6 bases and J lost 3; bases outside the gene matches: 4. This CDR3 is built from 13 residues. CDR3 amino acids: CASSPGTDYGYTF. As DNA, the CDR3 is TGTGCCAGCTCGCCCGGGACAGACTATGGCTACACCTTC. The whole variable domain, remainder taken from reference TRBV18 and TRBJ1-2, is NAGVMQNPRHLVRRRGQEARLRCSPMKGHSHVYWYRQLPEEGLKFMVYLQKENIIDESGMPKERFSAEFPKEGPSILRIQQVVRGDSAAYFCASSPGTDYGYTFGSGTRLTVV.

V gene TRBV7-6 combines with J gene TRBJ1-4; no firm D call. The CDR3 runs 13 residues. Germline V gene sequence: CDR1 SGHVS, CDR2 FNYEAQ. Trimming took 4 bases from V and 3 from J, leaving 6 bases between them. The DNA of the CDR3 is TGTGCCAGCAGCTCATCCCCTAATGAAAAACTGTTTTTT. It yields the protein CASSSSPNEKLFF. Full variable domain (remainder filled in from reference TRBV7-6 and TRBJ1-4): GAGVSQSPRYKVTKRGQDVALRCDPISGHVSLYWYRQALGQGPEFLTYFNYEAQQDKSGLPNDRFSAERPEGSISTLTIQRTEQRDSAMYRCASSSSPNEKLFFGSGTQLSVL.

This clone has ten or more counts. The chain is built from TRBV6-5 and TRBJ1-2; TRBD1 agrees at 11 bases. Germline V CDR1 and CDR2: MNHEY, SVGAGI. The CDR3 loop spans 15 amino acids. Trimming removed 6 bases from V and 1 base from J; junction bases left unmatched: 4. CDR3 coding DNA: TGTGCCAGCAGGCCGGGACAGGGGGATAACTATGGCTACACCTTC. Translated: CASRPGQGDNYGYTF.

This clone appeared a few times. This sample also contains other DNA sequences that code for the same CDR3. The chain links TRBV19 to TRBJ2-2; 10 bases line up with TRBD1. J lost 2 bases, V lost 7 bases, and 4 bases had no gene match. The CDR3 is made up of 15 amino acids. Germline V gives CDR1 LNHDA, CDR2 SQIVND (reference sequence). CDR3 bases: TGTGCCAGTATCAAGACAGGGGGCAACACCGGGGAGCTGTTTTTT. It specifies CASIKTGGNTGELFF.

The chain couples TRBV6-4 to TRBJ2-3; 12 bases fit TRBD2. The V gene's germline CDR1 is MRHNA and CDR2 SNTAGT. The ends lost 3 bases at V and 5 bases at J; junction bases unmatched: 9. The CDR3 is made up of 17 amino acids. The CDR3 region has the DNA TGTGCCAGCAGTGAGAGGCTAGCGGGGGGGCCTGGAGATACGCAGTATTTT. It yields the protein CASSERLAGGPGDTQYF.

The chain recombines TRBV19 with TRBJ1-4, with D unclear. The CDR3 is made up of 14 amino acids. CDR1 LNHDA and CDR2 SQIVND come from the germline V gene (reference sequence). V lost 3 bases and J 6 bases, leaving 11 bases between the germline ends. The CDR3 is CASSMQALDEKLFF. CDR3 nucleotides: TGTGCCAGTAGTATGCAGGCGCTGGATGAAAAACTGTTTTTT.

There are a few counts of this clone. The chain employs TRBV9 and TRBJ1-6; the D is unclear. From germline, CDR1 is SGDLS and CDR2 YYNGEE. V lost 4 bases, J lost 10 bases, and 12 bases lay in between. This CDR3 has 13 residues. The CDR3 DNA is TGTGCCAGCAGCCGCTCCAGCGAGTCACCCCTCCACTTT. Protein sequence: CASSRSSESPLHF.

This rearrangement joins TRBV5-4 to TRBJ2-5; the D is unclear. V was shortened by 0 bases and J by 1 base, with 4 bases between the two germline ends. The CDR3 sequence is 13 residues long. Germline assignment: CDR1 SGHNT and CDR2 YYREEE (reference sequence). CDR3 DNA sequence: TGTGCCAGCAGCTTGGATCTCCAAGAGACCCAGTACTTC. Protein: CASSLDLQETQYF.

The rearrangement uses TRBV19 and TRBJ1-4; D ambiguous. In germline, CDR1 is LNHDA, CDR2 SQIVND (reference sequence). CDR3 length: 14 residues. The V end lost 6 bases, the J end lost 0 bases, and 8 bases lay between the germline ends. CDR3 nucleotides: TGTGCCAGTAGACCCGGTACAACTAATGAAAAACTGTTTTTT. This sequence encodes CASRPGTTNEKLFF.

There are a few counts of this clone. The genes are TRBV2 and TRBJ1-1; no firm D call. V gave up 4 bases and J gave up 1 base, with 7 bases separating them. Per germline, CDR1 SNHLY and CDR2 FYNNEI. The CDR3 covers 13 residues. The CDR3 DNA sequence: TGTGCCAGCAGTGTGGAGGGGAACACTGAAGCTTTCTTT. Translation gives CASSVEGNTEAFF.

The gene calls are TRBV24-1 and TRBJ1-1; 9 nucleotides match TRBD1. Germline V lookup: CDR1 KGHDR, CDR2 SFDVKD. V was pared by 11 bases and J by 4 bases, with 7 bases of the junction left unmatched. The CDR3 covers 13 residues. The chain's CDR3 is CAIAQGAGTEAFF. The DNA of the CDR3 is TGTGCCATTGCACAGGGGGCCGGCACTGAAGCTTTCTTT.

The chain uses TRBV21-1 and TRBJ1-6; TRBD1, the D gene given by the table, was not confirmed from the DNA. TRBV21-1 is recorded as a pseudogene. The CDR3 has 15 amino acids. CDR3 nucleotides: TGTGCCAGCAGCAAACCAGGGGCAGTTAATTCACCCCTCCACTTT. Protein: CASSKPGAVNSPLHF.

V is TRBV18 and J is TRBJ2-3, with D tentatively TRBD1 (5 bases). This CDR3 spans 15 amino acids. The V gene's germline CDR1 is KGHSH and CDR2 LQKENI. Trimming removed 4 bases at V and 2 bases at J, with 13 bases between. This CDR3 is CASSLRQGPTDTQYF. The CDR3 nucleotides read TGTGCCAGCTCACTCCGGCAGGGTCCCACAGATACGCAGTATTTT.

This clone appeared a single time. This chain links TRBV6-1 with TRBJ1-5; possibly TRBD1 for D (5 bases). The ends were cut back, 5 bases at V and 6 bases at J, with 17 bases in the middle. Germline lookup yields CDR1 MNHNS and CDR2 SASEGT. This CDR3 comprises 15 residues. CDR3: CASSISGGRFQPQHF. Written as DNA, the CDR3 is TGTGCCAGCAGTATATCGGGGGGAAGGTTTCAGCCCCAGCATTTT.

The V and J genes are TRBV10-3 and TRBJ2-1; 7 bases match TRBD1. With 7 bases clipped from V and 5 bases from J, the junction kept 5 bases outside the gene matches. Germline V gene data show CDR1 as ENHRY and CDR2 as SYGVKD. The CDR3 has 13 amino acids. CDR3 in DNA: TGTGCCATCACCGACAGGGAAAACAATGAGCAGTTCTTC. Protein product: CAITDRENNEQFF.

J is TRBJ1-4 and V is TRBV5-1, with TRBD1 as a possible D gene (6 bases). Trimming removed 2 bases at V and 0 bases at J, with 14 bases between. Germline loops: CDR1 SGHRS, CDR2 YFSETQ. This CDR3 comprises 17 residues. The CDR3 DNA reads TGCGCCAGCAGCTTTGTAAGGGACACTGCAACTAATGAAAAACTGTTTTTT. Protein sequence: CASSFVRDTATNEKLFF. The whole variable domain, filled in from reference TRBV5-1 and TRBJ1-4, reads KAGVTQTPRYLIKTRGQQVTLSCSPISGHRSVSWYQQTPGQGLQFLFEYFSETQRNKGNFPGRFSGRQFSNSRSEMNVSTLELGDSALYLCASSFVRDTATNEKLFFGSGTQLSVL.

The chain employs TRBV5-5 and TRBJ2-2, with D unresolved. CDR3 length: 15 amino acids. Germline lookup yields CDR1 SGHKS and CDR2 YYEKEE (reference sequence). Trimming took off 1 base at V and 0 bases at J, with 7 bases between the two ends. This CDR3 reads CASSLLRTNTGELFF. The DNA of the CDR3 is TGTGCCAGCAGCTTGCTCAGGACGAACACCGGGGAGCTGTTTTTT.